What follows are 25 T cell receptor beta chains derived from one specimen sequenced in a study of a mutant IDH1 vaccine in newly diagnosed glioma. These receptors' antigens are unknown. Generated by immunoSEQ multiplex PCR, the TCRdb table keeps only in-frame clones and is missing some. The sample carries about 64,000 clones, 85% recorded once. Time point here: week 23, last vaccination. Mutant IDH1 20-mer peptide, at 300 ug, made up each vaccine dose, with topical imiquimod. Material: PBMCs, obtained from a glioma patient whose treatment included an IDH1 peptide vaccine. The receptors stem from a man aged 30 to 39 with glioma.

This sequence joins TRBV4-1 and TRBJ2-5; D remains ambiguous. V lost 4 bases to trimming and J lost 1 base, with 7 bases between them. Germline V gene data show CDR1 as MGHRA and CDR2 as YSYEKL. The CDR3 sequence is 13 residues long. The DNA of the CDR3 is TGCGCCAGCAGCCGACTGGTCCAAGAGACCCAGTACTTC. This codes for CASSRLVQETQYF.

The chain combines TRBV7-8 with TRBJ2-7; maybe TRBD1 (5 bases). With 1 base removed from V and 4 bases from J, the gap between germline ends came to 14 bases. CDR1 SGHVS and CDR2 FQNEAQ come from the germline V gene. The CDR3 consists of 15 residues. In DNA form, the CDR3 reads TGTGCCAGCAGCTTAGGCAGGGTATCGTGGTACGAGCAGTACTTC. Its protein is CASSLGRVSWYEQYF.

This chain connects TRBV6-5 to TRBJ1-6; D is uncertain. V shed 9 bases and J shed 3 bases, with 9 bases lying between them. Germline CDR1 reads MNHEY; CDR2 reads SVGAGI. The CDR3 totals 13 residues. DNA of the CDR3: TGTGCCAGTAACTTAGGCTATAATTCACCCCTCCACTTT. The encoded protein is CASNLGYNSPLHF.

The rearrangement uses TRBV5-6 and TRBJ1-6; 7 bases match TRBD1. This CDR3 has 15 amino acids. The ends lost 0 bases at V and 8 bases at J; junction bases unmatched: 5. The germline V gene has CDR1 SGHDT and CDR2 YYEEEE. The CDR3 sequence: CASSLAEGADSPLHF. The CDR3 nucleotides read TGTGCCAGCAGCTTGGCGGAGGGGGCAGATTCACCCCTCCACTTT.

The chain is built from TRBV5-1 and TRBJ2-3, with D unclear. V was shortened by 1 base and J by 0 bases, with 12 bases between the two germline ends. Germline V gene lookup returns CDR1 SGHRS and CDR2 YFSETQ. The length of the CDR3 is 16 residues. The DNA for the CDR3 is TGCGCCAGCAGCTTGCGGGCAGGAACAAGCACAGATACGCAGTATTTT. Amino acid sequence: CASSLRAGTSTDTQYF.

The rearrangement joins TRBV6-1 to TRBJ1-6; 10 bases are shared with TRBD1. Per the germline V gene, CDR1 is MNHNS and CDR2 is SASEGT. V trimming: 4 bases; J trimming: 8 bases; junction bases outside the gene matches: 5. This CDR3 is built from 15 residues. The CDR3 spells CASSVGTGEYSPLHF. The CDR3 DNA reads TGTGCCAGCAGTGTCGGGACAGGGGAATATTCACCCCTCCACTTT.

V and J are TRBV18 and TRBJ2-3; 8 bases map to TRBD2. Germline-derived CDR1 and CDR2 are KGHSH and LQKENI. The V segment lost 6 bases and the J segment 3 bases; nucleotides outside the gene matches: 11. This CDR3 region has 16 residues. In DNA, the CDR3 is TGTGCCAGCTCCCTCGGACTAGCCGGGATTACAGATACGCAGTATTTT. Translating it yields CASSLGLAGITDTQYF.

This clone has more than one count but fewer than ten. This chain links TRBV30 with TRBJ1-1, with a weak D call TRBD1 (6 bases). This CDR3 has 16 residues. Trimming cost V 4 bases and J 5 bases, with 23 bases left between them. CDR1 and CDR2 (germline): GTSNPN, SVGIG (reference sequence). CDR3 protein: CAWTQRGTSKGTEAFF. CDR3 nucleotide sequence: TGTGCCTGGACCCAACGGGGGACATCCAAGGGGACTGAAGCTTTCTTT.

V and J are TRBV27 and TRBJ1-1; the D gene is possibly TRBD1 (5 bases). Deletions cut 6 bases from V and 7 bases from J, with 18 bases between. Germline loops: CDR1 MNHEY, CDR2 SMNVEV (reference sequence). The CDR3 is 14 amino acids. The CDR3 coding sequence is TGTGCCAGCAGGGTCCGGGGCCCAGGGTATGAAGCTTTCTTT. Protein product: CASRVRGPGYEAFF.

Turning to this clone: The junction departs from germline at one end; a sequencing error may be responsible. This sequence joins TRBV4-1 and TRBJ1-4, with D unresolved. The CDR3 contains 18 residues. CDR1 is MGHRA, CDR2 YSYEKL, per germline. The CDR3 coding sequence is TGCACCAGCAGCCAAGATCAGACGGGGAGAGGAACTAATGAAAAACTGTTTTTT. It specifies CTSSQDQTGRGTNEKLFF.

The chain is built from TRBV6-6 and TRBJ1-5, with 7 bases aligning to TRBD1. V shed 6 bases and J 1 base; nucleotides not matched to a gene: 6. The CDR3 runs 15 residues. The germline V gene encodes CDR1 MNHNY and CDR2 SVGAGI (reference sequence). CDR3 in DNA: TGTGCCAGCAGCCCAGGACAGGCAAGCAATCAGCCCCAGCATTTT. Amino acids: CASSPGQASNQPQHF.

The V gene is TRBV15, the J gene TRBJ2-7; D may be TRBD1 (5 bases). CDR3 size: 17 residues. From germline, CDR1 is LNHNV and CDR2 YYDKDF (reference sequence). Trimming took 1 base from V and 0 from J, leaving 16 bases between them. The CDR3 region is CATSRVGHLKYSYEQYF. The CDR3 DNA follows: TGTGCCACCAGCAGAGTTGGACACCTTAAATACTCCTACGAGCAGTACTTC.

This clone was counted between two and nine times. In DNA, the CDR3 is TGTGCCAGCAGCTCGCACCTCGGGGGGCCAAACACCGGGGAGCTGTTTTTT. Translating it yields CASSSHLGGPNTGELFF. The chain joins TRBV5-4 to TRBJ2-2; possible D gene TRBD2, 7 bases. The CDR3 is 17 residues long. Looked up from germline, CDR1 is SGHNT and CDR2 is YYREEE (reference sequence). The V gene lost 3 bases and the J gene lost 2 bases, with 17 bases spanning the gap. Based on the CDR3 plus reference TRBV5-4 and TRBJ2-2, the full variable domain is ETGVTQSPTHLIKTRGQQVTLRCSSQSGHNTVSWYQQALGQGPQFIFQYYREEENGRGNFPPRFSGLQFPNYSSELNVNALELDDSALYLCASSSHLGGPNTGELFFGEGSRLTVL.

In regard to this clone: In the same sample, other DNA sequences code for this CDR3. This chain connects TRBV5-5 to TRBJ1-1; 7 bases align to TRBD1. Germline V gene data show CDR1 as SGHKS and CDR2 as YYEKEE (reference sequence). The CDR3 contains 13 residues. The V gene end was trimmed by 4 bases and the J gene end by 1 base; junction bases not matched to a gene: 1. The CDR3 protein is CASSRQGNTEAFF. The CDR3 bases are TGTGCCAGCAGCAGACAGGGGAACACTGAAGCTTTCTTT. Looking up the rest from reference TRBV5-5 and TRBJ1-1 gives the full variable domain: DAGVTQSPTHLIKTRGQQVTLRCSPISGHKSVSWYQQVLGQGPQFIFQYYEKEERGRGNFPDRFSARQFPNYSSELNVNALLLGDSALYLCASSRQGNTEAFFGQGTRLTVV.

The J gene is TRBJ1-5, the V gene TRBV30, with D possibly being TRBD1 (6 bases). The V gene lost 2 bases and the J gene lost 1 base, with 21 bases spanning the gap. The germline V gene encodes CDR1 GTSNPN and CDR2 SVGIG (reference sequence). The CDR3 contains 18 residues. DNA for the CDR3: TGTGCCTGGAGTATTGGAGGAGGGGGGCTTGGGAGCAATCAGCCCCAGCATTTT. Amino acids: CAWSIGGGGLGSNQPQHF.

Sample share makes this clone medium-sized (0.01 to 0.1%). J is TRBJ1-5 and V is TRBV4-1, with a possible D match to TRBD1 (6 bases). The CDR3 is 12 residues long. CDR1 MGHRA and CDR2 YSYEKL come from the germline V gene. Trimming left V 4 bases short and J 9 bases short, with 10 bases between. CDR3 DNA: TGCGCCAGCAGCCGGGACATAGGGCCCCAGCATTTT. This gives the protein CASSRDIGPQHF.

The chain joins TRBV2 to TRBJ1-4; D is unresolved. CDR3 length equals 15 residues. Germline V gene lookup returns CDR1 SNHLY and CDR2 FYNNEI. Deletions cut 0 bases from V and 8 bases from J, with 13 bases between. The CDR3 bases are TGTGCCAGCAGTGAAGCGCTTCGGCAGAAGGAAAAACTGTTTTTT. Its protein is CASSEALRQKEKLFF.

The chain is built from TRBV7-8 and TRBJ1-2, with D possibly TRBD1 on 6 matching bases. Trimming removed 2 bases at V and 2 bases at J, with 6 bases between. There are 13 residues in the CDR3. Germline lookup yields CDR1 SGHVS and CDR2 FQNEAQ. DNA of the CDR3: TGTGCCAGCAGCTTACAGGGGAACTATGGCTACACCTTC. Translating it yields CASSLQGNYGYTF.

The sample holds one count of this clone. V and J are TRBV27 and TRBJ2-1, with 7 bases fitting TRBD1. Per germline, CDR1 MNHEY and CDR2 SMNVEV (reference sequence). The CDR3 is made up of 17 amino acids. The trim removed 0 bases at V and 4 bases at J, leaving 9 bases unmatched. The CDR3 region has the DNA TGTGCCAGCAGTTTATCCGGGACAGAAATTTTTTACAATGAGCAGTTCTTC. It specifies CASSLSGTEIFYNEQFF.

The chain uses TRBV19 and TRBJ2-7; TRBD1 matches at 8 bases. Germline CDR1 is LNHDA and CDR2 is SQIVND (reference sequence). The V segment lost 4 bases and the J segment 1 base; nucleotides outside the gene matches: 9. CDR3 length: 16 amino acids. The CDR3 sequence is CASSKYQGAPSYEQYF. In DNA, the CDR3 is TGTGCCAGTAGTAAATACCAGGGGGCCCCGTCCTACGAGCAGTACTTC.

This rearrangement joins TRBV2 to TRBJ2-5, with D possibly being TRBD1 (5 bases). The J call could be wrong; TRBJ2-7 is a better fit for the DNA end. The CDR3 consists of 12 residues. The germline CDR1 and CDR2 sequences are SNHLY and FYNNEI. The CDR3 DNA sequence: TGTGCCAGCAGTACAGGAGTCTACGAGCAGTACTTC. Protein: CASSTGVYEQYF.

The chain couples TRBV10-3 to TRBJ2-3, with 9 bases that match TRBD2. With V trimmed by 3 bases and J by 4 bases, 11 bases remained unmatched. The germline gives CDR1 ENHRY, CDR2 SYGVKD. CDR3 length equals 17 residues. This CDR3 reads CAISDHRGGAVADTQYF. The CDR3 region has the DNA TGTGCCATCAGTGACCATCGCGGGGGGGCCGTCGCAGATACGCAGTATTTT.

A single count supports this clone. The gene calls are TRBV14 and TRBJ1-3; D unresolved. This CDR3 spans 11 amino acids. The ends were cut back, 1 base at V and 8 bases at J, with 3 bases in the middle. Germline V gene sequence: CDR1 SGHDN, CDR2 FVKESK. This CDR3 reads CASSQGYTIYF. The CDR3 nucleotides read TGTGCCAGCAGCCAAGGGTACACCATATATTTT.

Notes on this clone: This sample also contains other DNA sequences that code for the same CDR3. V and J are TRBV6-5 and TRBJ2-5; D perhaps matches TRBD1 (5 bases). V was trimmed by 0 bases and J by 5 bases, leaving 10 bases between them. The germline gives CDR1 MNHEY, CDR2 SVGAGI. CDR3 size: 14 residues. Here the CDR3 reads CASSYSSGRETQYF. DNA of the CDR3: TGTGCCAGCAGTTACTCCTCAGGGCGGGAGACCCAGTACTTC.

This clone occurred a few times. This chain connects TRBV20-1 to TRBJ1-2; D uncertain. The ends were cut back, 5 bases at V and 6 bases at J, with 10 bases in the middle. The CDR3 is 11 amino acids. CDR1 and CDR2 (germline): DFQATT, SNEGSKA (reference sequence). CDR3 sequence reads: CSAPHVDGYTF. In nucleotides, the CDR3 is TGCAGTGCTCCCCACGTGGATGGCTACACCTTC.